The next 10 T cell receptor beta chains were all read from a single sample in a study of cytomegalovirus exposure and HLA in healthy donors. Libraries were prepared by immunoSEQ multiplex PCR; TCRdb keeps only in-frame clonotypes and omits some of them. The sample lists about 200,000 clones; 75% to 85% were seen once. The sequenced sample consisted of PBMCs. These receptors all stem from a woman aged 25 to 39 in good health and CMV-seropositive.

V usage is TRBV9 and J usage is TRBJ2-5; the match to TRBD1 covers 9 bases. Trimming removed 2 bases from V and 4 bases from J; junction bases left unmatched: 6. The CDR3 is made up of 15 amino acids. Germline CDR1 and CDR2: SGDLS and YYNGEE. DNA for the CDR3: TGTGCCAGCAGCGTTCGACAGGGGGGGTTAGAGACCCAGTACTTC. As protein: CASSVRQGGLETQYF.

The rearrangement links TRBV7-9 to TRBJ1-4; no clear D. With 0 bases removed from V and 4 bases from J, the gap between germline ends came to 12 bases. The CDR3 has 16 residues. Germline CDR1 reads SEHNR; CDR2 reads FQNEAQ (reference sequence). The CDR3 sequence is CASSLALGVLNEKLFF. For the CDR3, the DNA is TGTGCCAGCAGCTTAGCGCTCGGGGTCCTTAATGAAAAACTGTTTTTT.

The chain recombines TRBV15 with TRBJ1-1; D not resolved. Germline CDR1 reads LNHNV; CDR2 reads YYDKDF (reference sequence). The CDR3 contains 13 residues. Trimming removed 3 bases from V and 1 base from J, with 6 bases in between. CDR3 nucleotide sequence: TGTGCCACCAGCAGGGCAAGGAACACTGAAGCTTTCTTT. Translated: CATSRARNTEAFF.

The chain combines TRBV10-3 with TRBJ2-3, with TRBD1 matching over 8 bases. Germline values: CDR1 ENHRY, CDR2 SYGVKD. This CDR3 region has 20 residues. Trimming cost V 0 bases and J 0 bases; bases outside gene matches: 14. The CDR3 is CAISESLVPGQATSTDTQYF. CDR3 sequence (DNA): TGTGCCATCAGTGAGTCCTTAGTCCCGGGACAGGCTACTAGCACAGATACGCAGTATTTT.

The gene calls are TRBV7-3 and TRBJ1-1, with D possibly being TRBD1 (5 bases). The CDR3 length is 13 residues. V lost 5 bases and J lost 5, with 12 bases in between. Per germline, CDR1 SGHTA and CDR2 FQGTGA. CDR3 sequence: CASSRDRDTEAFF. Here the CDR3 DNA reads TGTGCCAGCAGCCGTGACAGAGATACTGAAGCTTTCTTT.

The chain employs TRBV30 and TRBJ1-1, with D uncertain. V lost 1 base and J 4 bases, leaving 16 bases between the germline ends. The CDR3 runs 15 residues. The V gene's germline CDR1 is GTSNPN and CDR2 SVGIG (reference sequence). CDR3 nucleotide sequence: TGTGCCTGGAGTGGTGGGCAGACCCGAATCACTGAAGCTTTCTTT. Translating it yields CAWSGGQTRITEAFF.

The gene calls are TRBV6-5 and TRBJ2-2; 10 bases match TRBD1. Germline V gene lookup returns CDR1 MNHEY and CDR2 SVGAGI. The J segment lost 5 bases and the V segment lost 5 bases, leaving 5 bases of the junction unmatched. There are 15 residues in the CDR3. CDR3 DNA: TGTGCCAGCAGTACCCCGGGACAGGGGACCGGGGAGCTGTTTTTT. Encoded protein: CASSTPGQGTGELFF.

The chain combines TRBV9 with TRBJ2-4; TRBD1 aligns across 8 bases. Germline trimming cut 4 bases from V and 6 bases from J; bases unmatched to any gene: 3. The germline gives CDR1 SGDLS, CDR2 YYNGEE. CDR3 size: 13 residues. The CDR3 spells CASSTQGANIQYF. CDR3 coding DNA: TGTGCCAGCAGCACGCAGGGGGCAAACATTCAGTACTTC.

The genes are TRBV18 and TRBJ1-2; 9 positions agree with TRBD1. Germline V gene data show CDR1 as KGHSH and CDR2 as LQKENI. The junction had 7 bases not matched to a gene; V was cut back by 5 bases and J by 6 bases. The CDR3 contains 14 residues. The CDR3 DNA reads as TGTGCCAGCTCAGTGGGACAGGGAGTGGATGGCTACACCTTC. Protein product: CASSVGQGVDGYTF.

This clone was seen once. The sample contains more than one DNA sequence encoding this CDR3. The V gene is TRBV20-1, the J gene TRBJ1-2, with D possibly TRBD1 on 6 matching bases. Per the germline V gene, CDR1 is DFQATT and CDR2 is SNEGSKA (reference sequence). The CDR3 is 11 residues long. Between the trimmed V and J ends, which lost 6 bases and 8 bases, there was a span of 13 bases. CDR3 residues: CSARPGDGYTF. DNA for the CDR3: TGCAGTGCCCGTCCAGGGGACGGCTACACCTTC.